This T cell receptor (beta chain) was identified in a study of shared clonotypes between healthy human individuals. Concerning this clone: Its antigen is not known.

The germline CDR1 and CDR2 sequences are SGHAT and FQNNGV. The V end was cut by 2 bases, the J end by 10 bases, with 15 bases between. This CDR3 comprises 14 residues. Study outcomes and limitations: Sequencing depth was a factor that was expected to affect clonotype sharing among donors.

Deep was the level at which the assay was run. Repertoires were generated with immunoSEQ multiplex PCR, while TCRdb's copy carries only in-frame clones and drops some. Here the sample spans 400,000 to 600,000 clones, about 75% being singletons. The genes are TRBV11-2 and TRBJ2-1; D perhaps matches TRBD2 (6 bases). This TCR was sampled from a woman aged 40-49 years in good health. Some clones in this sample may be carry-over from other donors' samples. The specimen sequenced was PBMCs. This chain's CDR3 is CASSLYAGRGEQFF. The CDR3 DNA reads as TGTGCCAGCAGCTTATATGCGGGGCGCGGGGAGCAGTTCTTC.